This T cell receptor (beta chain) originates from a study of CD8+ T cells in alopecia areata. At the level of the study: For the treated group, dosing was oral tofacitinib at 5 to 10 mg twice daily. Findings of the study overall: Researchers reported that TCR sharing among patients proved less clear than in mice, possibly HLA-linked.

In alopecia areata patients, both lesional scalp punch biopsies and peripheral blood were collected. From PBMCs, CD4+ and CD8+ T cells were sorted. TCR sequencing used cDNA made by reverse transcription of extracted RNA. Data came from immunoSEQ multiplex PCR; TCRdb stores just in-frame clones and leaves some out. The sample carries about 250,000 clones, about two thirds recorded once. Deletions cut 2 bases from V and 3 bases from J, with 12 bases between. CDR1 SEHNR and CDR2 FQNEAQ come from the germline V gene (reference sequence). The CDR3 sequence is 15 residues long. Notes on this clone: Its antigen remains unknown.

The sequence derives from a human donor with alopecia areata. This rearrangement joins TRBV7-9 to TRBJ2-3; possible D gene TRBD2, 6 bases. The source was CD4+ T cells sorted from blood, collected at week 0. CDR3 protein: CASSLMQGLTDTQYF. The CDR3 coding sequence is TGTGCCAGCAGCTTAATGCAGGGACTGACAGATACGCAGTATTTT.